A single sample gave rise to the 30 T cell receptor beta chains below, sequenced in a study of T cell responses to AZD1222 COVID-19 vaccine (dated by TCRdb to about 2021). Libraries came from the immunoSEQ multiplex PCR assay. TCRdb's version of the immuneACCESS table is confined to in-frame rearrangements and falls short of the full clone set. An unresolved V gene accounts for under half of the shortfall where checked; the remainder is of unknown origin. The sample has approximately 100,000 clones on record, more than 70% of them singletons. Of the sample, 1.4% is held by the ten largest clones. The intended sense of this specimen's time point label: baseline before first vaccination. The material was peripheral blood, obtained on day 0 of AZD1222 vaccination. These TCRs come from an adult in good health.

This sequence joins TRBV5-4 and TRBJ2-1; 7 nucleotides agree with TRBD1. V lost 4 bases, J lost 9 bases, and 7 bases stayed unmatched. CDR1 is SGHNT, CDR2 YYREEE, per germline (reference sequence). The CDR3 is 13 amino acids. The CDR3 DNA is TGTGCCAGCAGCCGACAGGGCGCAAGTGAGCAGTTCTTC. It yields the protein CASSRQGASEQFF.

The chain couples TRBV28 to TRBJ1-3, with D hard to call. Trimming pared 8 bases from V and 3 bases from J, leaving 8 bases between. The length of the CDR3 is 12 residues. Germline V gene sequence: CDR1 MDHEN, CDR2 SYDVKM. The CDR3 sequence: CASGPVGNTIYF. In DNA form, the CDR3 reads TGTGCCAGCGGTCCGGTTGGAAACACCATATATTTT.

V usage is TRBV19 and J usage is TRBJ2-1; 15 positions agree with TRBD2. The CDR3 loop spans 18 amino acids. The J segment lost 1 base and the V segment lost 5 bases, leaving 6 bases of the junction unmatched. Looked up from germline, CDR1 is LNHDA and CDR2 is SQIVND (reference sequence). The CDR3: CASSSGLAGGRSYNEQFF. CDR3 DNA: TGTGCCAGTAGTTCGGGACTAGCGGGAGGTCGTTCCTACAATGAGCAGTTCTTC.

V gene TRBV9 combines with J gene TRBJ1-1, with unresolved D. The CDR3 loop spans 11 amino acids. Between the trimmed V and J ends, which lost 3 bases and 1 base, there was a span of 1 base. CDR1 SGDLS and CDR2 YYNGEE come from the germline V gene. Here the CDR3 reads CASSGNTEAFF. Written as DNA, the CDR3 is TGTGCCAGCAGCGGGAACACTGAAGCTTTCTTT. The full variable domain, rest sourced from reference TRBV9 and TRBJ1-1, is DSGVTQTPKHLITATGQRVTLRCSPRSGDLSVYWYQQSLDQGLQFLIQYYNGEERAKGNILERFSAQQFPDLHSELNLSSLELGDSALYFCASSGNTEAFFGQGTRLTVV.

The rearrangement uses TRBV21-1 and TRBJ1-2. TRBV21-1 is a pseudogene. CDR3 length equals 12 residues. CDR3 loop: CASGGSNYGYTF. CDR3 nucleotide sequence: TGTGCCAGCGGGGGTTCGAACTATGGCTACACCTTC.

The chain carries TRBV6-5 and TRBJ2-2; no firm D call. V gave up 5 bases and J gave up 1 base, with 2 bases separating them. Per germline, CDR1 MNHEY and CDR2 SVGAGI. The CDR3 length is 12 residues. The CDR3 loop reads CASSRNTGELFF. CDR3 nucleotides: TGTGCCAGCAGTCGGAACACCGGGGAGCTGTTTTTT.

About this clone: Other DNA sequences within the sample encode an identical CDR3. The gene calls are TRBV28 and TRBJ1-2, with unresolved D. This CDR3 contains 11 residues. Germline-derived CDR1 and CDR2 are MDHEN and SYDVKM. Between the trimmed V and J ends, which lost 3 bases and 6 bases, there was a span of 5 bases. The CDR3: CASSLTHGYTF. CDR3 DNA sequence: TGTGCCAGCAGTTTGACTCATGGCTACACCTTC.

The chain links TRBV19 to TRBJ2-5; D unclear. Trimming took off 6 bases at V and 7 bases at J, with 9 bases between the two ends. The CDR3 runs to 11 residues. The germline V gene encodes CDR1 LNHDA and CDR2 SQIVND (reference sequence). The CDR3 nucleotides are TGTGCCAGTAGCCGCCGCCGGACCCAGTACTTC. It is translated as CASSRRRTQYF. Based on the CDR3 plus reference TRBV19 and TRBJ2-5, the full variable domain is DGGITQSPKYLFRKEGQNVTLSCEQNLNHDAMYWYRQDPGQGLRLIYYSQIVNDFQKGDIAEGYSVSREKKESFPLTVTSAQKNPTAFYLCASSRRRTQYFGPGTRLLVL.

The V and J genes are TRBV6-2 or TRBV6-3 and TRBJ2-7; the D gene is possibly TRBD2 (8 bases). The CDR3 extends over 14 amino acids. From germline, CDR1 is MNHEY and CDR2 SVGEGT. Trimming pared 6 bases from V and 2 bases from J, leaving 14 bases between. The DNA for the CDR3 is TGTGCCAGCAGCCACAGGGGACTAGCCTACGAGCAGTACTTC. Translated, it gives CASSHRGLAYEQYF.

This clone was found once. In DNA, the CDR3 is TGTGCCAGCAGCTTAGTCCCAGGGAGGGCCATACTTAGCAATCAGCCCCAGCATTTT. As protein: CASSLVPGRAILSNQPQHF. This chain links TRBV7-9 with TRBJ1-5; weak D call: TRBD1 (5 bases). CDR3 length: 19 residues. Germline loops: CDR1 SEHNR, CDR2 FQNEAQ (reference sequence). Between the trimmed V and J ends, which lost 1 base and 0 bases, there was a span of 19 bases.

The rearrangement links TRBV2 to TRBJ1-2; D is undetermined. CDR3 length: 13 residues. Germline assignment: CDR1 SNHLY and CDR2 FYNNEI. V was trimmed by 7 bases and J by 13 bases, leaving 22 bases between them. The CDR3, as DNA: TGTGCCAGCAAAAGTTCGCGATGGTTTAACTGCACCTTC. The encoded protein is CASKSSRWFNCTF.

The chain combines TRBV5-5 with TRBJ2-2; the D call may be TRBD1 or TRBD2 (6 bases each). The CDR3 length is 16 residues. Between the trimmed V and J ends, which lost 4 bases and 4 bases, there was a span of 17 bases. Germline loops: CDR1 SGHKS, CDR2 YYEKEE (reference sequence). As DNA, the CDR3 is TGTGCCAGCAGCCCGGACGGAGGGGGTCGCACCGGGGAGCTGTTTTTT. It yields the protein CASSPDGGGRTGELFF.

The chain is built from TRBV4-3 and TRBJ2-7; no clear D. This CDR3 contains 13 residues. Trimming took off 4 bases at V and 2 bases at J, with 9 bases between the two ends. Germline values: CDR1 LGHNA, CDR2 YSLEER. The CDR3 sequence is CASSPSITYEQYF. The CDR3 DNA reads TGCGCCAGCAGCCCCTCTATAACCTACGAGCAGTACTTC.

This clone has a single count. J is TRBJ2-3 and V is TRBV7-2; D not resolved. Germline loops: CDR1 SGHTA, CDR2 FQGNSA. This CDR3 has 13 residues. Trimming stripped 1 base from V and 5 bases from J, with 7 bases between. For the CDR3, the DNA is TGTGCCAGCAGCTTAGAGGCGATAGATACGCAGTATTTT. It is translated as CASSLEAIDTQYF.

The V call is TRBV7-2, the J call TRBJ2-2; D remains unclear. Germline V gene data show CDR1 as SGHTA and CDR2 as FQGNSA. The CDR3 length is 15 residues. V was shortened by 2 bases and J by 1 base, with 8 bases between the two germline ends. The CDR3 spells CASSLPAENTGELFF. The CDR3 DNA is TGTGCCAGCAGCTTACCGGCGGAGAACACCGGGGAGCTGTTTTTT.

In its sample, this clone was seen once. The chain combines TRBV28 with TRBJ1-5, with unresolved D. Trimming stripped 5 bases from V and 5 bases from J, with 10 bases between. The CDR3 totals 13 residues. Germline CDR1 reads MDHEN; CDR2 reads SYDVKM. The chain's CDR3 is CASSRPQDQPQHF. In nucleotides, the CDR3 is TGTGCCAGCAGTCGCCCTCAAGATCAGCCCCAGCATTTT.

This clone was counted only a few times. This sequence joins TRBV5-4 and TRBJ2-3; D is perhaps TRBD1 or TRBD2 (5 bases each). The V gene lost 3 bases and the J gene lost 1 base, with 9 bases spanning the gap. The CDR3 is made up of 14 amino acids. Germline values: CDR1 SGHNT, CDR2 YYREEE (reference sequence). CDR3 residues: CASSSGTRTDTQYF. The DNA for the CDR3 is TGTGCCAGCAGCTCGGGGACCCGCACAGATACGCAGTATTTT.

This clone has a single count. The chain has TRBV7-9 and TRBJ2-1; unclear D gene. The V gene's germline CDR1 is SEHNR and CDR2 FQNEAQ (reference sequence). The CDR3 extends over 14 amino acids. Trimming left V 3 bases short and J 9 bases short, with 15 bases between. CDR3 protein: CASSLPRLDTEQFF. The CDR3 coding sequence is TGTGCCAGCAGCTTGCCCCGACTTGATACTGAGCAGTTCTTC.

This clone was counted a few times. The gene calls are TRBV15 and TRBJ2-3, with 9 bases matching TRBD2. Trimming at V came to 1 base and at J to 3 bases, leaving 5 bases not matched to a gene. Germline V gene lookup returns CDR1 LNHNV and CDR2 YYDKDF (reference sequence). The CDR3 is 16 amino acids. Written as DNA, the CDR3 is TGTGCCACCAGCAGAGGGGGGACTAGCTTGACAGATACGCAGTATTTT. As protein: CATSRGGTSLTDTQYF.

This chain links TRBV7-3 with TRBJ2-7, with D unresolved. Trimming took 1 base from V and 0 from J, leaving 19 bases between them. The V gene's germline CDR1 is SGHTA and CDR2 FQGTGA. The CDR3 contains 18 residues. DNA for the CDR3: TGTGCCAGCAGCTTAAACCCCCCCCTAGGCGGAAGCTCCTACGAGCAGTACTTC. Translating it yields CASSLNPPLGGSSYEQYF.

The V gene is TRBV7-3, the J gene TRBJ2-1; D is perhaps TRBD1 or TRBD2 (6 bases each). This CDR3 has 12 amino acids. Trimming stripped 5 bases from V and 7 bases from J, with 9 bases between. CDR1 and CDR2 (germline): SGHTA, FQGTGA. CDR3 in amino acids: CASSGGGNEQFF. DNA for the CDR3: TGTGCCAGCAGCGGAGGGGGGAATGAGCAGTTCTTC.

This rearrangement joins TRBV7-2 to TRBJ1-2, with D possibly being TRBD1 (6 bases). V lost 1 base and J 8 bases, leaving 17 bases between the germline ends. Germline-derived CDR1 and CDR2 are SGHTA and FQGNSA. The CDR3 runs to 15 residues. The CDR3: CASSLGLWTDGGYTF. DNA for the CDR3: TGTGCCAGCAGCTTAGGGTTGTGGACAGACGGCGGCTACACCTTC.

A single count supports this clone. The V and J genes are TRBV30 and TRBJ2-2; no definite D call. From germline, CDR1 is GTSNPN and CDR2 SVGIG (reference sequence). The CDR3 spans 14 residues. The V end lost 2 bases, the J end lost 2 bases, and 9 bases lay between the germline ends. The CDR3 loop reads CAWSPRYNTGELFF. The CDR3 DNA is TGTGCCTGGAGTCCGAGATACAACACCGGGGAGCTGTTTTTT.

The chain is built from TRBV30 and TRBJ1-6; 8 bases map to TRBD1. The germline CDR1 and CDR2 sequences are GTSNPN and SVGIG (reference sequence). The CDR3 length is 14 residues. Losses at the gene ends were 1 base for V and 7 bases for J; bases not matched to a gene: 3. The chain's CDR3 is CAWSEDRGNSPLHF. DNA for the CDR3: TGTGCCTGGAGTGAAGACAGGGGAAATTCACCCCTCCACTTT. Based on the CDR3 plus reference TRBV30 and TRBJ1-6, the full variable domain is SQTIHQWPATLVQPVGSPLSLECTVEGTSNPNLYWYRQAAGRGLQLLFYSVGIGQISSEVPQNLSASRPQDRQFILSSKKLLLSDSGFYLCAWSEDRGNSPLHFGNGTRLTVT.

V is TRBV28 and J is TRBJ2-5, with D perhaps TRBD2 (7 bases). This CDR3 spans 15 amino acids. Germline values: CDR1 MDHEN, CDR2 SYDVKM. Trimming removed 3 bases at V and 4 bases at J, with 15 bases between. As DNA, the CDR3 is TGTGCCAGCAGTTTGTCCCGGGGGGCGCGAGAGACCCAGTACTTC. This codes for CASSLSRGARETQYF.

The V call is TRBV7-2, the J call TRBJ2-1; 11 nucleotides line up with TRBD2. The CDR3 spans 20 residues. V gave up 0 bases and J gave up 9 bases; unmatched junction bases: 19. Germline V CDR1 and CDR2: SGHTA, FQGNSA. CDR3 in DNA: TGTGCCAGCAGCTTAGCAACGACTAAGGGTAGCGGGAGGGCCATCGGTGAGCAGTTCTTC. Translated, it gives CASSLATTKGSGRAIGEQFF. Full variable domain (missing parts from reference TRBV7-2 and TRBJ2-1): GAGVSQSPSNKVTEKGKDVELRCDPISGHTALYWYRQSLGQGLEFLIYFQGNSAPDKSGLPSDRFSAERTGGSVSTLTIQRTQQEDSAVYLCASSLATTKGSGRAIGEQFFGPGTRLTVL.

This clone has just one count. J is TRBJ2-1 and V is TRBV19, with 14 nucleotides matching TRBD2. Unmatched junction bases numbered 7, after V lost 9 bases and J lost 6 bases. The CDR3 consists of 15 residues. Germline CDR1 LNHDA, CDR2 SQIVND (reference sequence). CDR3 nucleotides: TGTGCCAGCGCACCGGGACTAGCGGGAGCCAATGAGCAGTTCTTC. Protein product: CASAPGLAGANEQFF.

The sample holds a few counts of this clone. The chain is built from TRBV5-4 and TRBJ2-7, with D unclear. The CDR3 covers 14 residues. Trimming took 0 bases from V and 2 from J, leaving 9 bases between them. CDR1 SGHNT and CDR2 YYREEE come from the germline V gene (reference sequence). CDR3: CASSLDSGPYEQYF. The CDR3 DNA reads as TGTGCCAGCAGCTTGGACTCCGGGCCCTACGAGCAGTACTTC. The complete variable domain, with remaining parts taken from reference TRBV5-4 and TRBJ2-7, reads ETGVTQSPTHLIKTRGQQVTLRCSSQSGHNTVSWYQQALGQGPQFIFQYYREEENGRGNFPPRFSGLQFPNYSSELNVNALELDDSALYLCASSLDSGPYEQYFGPGTRLTVT.

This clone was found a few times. CDR3 in DNA: TGTGCCAGCAGCTTGCCGGGTCTAAGATCCTACAATGAGCAGTTCTTC. Protein: CASSLPGLRSYNEQFF. The chain is built from TRBV7-8 and TRBJ2-1; D remains ambiguous. With 3 bases removed from V and 1 base from J, the gap between germline ends came to 13 bases. CDR1 is SGHVS and CDR2 is FQNEAQ in the germline V gene. CDR3 length: 16 amino acids.

Here the CDR3 reads CASSLRGSSYNSPLHF. CDR3 in DNA: TGTGCCAGCAGTCTCAGAGGGAGCTCCTATAATTCACCCCTCCACTTT. This rearrangement joins TRBV28 to TRBJ1-6; no definite D call. In germline, CDR1 is MDHEN, CDR2 SYDVKM. The CDR3 runs to 16 residues. V was pared by 5 bases and J by 0 bases, with 11 bases between.